This TCR beta chain was recorded in a study of T cells in localized non-small cell lung cancer (TCRdb year 2020). About the full investigation: The study analyzed T cell repertoires of 200 to 250 early-stage NSCLC patients, comparing tumors and uninvolved tumor-adjacent lungs. The cohort comprised under 250 treatment-naïve NSCLC patients with resected, localized lung tumors. The mean age of the NSCLC patients was under 70 years, with 130 or so men and nearly 110 women.

For this clone: The antigen this receptor binds is unknown. No much larger clone exists at a distance of one base, and base qualities are not known.

At diagnosis, tumor, uninvolved tumor-adjacent lung and peripheral blood were collected and then preserved as a mix of FFPE and fresh-frozen material. For TCR repertoire profiling, the blood samples were analyzed as peripheral blood mononuclear cells. Points the paper makes about the study in general: A median of around 50 of the top 100 tumor clones were detected in paired uninvolved adjacent lung, and 28 of these tumor clones were also found among the top 100 clones of the paired uninvolved adjacent lung. Higher blood T cell density associated with longer overall survival, while higher adjacent-lung clonality associated with shorter survival. Multi-region tumor sequencing was not performed, so intratumor heterogeneity could not be excluded. Uninvolved tumor-adjacent lung showed the highest T cell clonality, higher than tumor, which suggests more focused antigenic responses in the uninvolved tumor-adjacent lung. Because of the exploratory design, TCR variables were selected using unadjusted p-values without false-discovery rate correction.

The immunoSEQ Assay was used to sequence TCR beta CDR3 regions from DNA. The original pipeline was this. T cell density was computed as TCR beta template counts normalized to usable DNA estimated by amplifying housekeeping genes. Richness was estimated using the preseqR package, with extrapolation to 400,000 templates for PBMC samples and to 120,000 templates for tissue samples. Clonality was defined as one minus Pielou's evenness. Tissue-enriched TCRs were identified through differential abundance testing performed on productive amino-acid clonotypes, with a minimum total count of 5 and an alpha of 0.1. The Jaccard Index and the Morisita Overlap Index were used to measure repertoire overlap between compartments. GLIPH grouped TCR beta CDR3s together with public tetramer-defined viral CDR3s, and a viral motif had to include at least three viral sequences and also show V-gene enrichment. TCRdb carries this immuneACCESS record with in-frame sequences only. Its versions omit some clonotypes, under half of them owing to an unresolved V gene in the studies checked, with the rest unexplained. That table supplies the V and J calls and clone size; D and trimming were determined from the DNA. Here the sample has some 30,000 clones; approximately 91% occur a single time. In total, the top ten clones hold 2.5% to 3% of the sample.

The receptor was isolated from a female donor older than 55 with stage I lung adenocarcinoma. The sequencing here drew on peripheral blood, taken before any cancer treatment.

The base sequence is TGTGCCAGCAGCATCCAAGGGACTAGCGTAAAGCAGTACTTC. This translates into CASSIQGTSVKQYF. The rearrangement combines TRBV7-9 with TRBJ2-7; 10 bases in the middle match TRBD2. The CDR3 goes from the cysteine to the phenylalanine over 14 residues. Just CDR3 DNA is preserved here, 42 bases in frame from base 1. Germline trimming amounts to 5 bases on V and 8 bases on J, with 9 as the count of junction bases outside the gene matches. Per the germline V gene (reference sequence), SEHNR is the CDR1 and FQNEAQ is the CDR2. With the portions outside the CDR3 filled from the reference TRBV7-9 and TRBJ2-7 genes, the complete variable region becomes DTGVSQNPRHKITKRGQNVTFRCDPISEHNRLYWYRQTLGQGPEFLTYFQNEAQLEKSRLLSDRFSAERPKGSFSTLEIQRTEQGDSAMYLCASSIQGTSVKQYFGPGTRLTVT.